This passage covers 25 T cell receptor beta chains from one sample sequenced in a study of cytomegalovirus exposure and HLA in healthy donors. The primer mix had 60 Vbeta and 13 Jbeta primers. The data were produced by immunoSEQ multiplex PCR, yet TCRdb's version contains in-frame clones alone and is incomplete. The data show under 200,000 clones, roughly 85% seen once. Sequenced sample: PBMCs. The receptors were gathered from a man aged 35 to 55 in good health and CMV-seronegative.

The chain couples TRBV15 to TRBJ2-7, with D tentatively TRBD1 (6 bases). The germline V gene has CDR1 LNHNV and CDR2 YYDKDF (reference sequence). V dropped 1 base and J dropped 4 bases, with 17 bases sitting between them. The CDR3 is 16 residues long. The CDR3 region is CATSRVGLTGFYEQYF. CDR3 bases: TGTGCCACCAGCAGAGTCGGACTTACAGGGTTTTACGAGCAGTACTTC.

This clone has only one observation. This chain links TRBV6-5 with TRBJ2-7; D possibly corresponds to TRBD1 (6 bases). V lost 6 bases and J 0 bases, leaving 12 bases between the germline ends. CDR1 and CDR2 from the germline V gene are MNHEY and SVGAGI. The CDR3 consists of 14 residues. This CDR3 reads CASRLRGPSYEQYF. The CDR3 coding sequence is TGTGCCAGCAGACTCAGGGGACCCTCCTACGAGCAGTACTTC.

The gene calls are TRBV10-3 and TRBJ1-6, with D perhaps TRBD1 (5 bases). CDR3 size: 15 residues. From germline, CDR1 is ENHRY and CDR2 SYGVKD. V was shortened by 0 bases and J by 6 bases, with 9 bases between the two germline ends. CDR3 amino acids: CAISESQGLNSPLHF. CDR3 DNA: TGTGCCATCAGTGAGTCCCAGGGACTTAATTCACCCCTCCACTTT.

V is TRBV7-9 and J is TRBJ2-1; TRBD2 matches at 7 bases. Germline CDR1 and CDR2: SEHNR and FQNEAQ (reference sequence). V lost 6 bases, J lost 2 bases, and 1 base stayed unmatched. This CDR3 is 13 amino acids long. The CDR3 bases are TGTGCCAGCAGGGGGGGGGCCTACAATGAGCAGTTCTTC. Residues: CASRGGAYNEQFF.

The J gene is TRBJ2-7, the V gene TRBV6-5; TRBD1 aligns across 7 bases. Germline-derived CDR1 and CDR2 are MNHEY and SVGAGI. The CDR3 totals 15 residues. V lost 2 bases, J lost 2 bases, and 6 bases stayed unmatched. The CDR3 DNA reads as TGTGCCAGCAGTTACACGTGGACAGGCACCTACGAGCAGTACTTC. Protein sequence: CASSYTWTGTYEQYF.

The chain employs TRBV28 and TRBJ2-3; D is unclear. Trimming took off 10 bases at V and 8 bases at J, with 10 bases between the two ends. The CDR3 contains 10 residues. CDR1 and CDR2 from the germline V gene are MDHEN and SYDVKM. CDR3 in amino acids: CATNSPTQYF. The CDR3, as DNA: TGTGCCACCAATAGCCCTACGCAGTATTTT.

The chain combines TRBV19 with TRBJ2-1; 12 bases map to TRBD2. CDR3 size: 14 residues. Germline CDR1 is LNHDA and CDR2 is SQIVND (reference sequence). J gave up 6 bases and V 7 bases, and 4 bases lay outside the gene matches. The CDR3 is CASTVTSGSNEQFF. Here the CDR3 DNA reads TGTGCCAGTACGGTGACTAGCGGGAGCAATGAGCAGTTCTTC.

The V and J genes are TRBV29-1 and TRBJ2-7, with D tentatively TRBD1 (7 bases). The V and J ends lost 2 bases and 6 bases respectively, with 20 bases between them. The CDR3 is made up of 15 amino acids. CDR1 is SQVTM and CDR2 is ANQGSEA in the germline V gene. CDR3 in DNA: TGCAGCGTTGAACCGGACAGGCCAAAGGGAGGCGAGCAGTACTTC. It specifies CSVEPDRPKGGEQYF.

CDR3 protein: CASKLQGNQPQHF. CDR3 bases: TGTGCCAGCAAACTACAGGGGAATCAGCCCCAGCATTTT. V gene TRBV6-1 combines with J gene TRBJ1-5; 7 positions agree with TRBD1. Per the germline V gene, CDR1 is MNHNS and CDR2 is SASEGT. Trimming cost V 7 bases and J 4 bases; bases outside gene matches: 4. The CDR3 has 13 residues.

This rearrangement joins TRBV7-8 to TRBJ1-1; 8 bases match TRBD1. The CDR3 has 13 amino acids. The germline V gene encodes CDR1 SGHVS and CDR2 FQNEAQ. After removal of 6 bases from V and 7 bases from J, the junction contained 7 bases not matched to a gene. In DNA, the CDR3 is TGTGCCAGCAGACAAGGGACAGGTTTTGAAGCTTTCTTT. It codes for CASRQGTGFEAFF.

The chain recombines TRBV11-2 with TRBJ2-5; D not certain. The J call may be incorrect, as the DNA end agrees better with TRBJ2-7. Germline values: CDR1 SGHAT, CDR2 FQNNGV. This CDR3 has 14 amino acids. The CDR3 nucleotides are TGTGCCAGCAGCTTAGTTTTGGAGAGTTACGAGCAGTACTTC. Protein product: CASSLVLESYEQYF.

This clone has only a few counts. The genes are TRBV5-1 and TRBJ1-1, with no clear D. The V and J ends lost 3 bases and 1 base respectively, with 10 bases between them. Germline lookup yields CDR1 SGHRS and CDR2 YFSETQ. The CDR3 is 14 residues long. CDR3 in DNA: TGCGCCAGCAGCTCTCGTACAGCGAACACTGAAGCTTTCTTT. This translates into CASSSRTANTEAFF.

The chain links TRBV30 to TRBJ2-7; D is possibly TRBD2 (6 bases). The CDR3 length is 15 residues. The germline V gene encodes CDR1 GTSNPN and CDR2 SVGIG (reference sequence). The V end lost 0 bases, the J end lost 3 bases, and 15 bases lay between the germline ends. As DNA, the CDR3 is TGTGCCTGGAGTGTACCCCTCGGGAGTCTCTACGAGCAGTACTTC. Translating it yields CAWSVPLGSLYEQYF.

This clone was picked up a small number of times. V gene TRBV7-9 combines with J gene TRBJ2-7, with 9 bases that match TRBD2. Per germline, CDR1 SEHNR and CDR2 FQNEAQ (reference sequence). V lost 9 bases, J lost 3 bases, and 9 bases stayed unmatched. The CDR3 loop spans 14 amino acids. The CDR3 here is CASAGLAPFYEQYF. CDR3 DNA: TGTGCCAGTGCAGGACTAGCGCCATTCTACGAGCAGTACTTC.

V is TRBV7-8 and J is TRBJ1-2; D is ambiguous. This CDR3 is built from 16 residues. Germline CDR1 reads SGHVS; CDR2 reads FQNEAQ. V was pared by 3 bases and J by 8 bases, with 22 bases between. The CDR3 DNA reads TGTGCCAGCAGCTTGTCATCCATCCCTGCCGCGGAGGGCTACACCTTC. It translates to CASSLSSIPAAEGYTF. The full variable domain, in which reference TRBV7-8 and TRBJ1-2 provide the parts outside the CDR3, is GAGVSQSPRYKVAKRGQDVALRCDPISGHVSLFWYQQALGQGPEFLTYFQNEAQLDKSGLPSDRFFAERPEGSVSTLKIQRTQQEDSAVYLCASSLSSIPAAEGYTFGSGTRLTVV.

CDR3 loop: CASSLNEQYF. CDR3 nucleotide sequence: TGTGCCAGCAGCCTTAATGAGCAGTACTTC. The chain carries TRBV28 and TRBJ2-7, with no clear D. Germline CDR1 is MDHEN and CDR2 is SYDVKM. Trimming took off 6 bases at V and 7 bases at J, with 7 bases between the two ends. The CDR3 extends over 10 amino acids.

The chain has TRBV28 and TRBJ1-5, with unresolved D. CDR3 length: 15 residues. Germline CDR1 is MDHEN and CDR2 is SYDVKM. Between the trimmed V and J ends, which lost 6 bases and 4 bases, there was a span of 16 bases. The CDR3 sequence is CASSPSRVRNQPQHF. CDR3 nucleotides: TGTGCCAGCAGCCCCTCGAGGGTGCGGAATCAGCCCCAGCATTTT.

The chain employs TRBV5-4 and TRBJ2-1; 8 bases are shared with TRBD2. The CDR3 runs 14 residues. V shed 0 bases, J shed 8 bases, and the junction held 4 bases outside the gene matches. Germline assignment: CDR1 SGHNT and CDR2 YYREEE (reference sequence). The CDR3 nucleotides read TGTGCCAGCAGCTTGGGGAGCGGGAGCGATGAGCAGTTCTTC. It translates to CASSLGSGSDEQFF.

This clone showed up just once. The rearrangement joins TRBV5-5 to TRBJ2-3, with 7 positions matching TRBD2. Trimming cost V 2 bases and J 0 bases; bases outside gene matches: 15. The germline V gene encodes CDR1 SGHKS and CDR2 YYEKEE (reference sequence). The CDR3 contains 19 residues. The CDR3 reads CASSLLSSTSVASTDTQYF. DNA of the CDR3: TGTGCCAGCAGCTTACTGAGTTCCACTAGCGTCGCTAGCACAGATACGCAGTATTTT.

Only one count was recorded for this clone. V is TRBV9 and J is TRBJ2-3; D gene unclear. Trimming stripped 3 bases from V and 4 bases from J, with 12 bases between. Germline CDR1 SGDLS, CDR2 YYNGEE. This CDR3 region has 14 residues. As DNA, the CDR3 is TGTGCCAGCAGCGGAATTAACCGGGCAGATACGCAGTATTTT. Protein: CASSGINRADTQYF.

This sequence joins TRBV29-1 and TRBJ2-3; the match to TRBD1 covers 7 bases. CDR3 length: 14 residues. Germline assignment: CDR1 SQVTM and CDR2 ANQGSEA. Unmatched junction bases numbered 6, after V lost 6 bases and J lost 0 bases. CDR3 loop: CSVLTGSSTDTQYF. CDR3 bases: TGCAGCGTGCTGACAGGGTCTAGCACAGATACGCAGTATTTT.

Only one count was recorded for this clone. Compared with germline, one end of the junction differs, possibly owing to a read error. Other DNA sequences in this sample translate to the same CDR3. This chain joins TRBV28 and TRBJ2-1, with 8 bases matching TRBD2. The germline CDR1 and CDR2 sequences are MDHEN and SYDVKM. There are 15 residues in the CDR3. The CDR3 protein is CASRLAESSYNEQFF. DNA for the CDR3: TGTGCCAGCAGACTAGCGGAAAGCTCCTACAACGAGCAGTTCTTC.

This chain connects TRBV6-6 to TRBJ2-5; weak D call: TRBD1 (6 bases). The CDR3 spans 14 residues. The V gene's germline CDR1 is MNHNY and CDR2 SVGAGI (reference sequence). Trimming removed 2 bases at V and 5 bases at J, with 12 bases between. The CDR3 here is CASSYDRRGETQYF. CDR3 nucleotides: TGTGCCAGCAGTTACGACAGGCGAGGGGAGACCCAGTACTTC.

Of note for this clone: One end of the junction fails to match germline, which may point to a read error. DNA for the CDR3: TGTTCCAGCAGCTTAACCGGTGTCGCCGGGGTCGAGCAGTACTTC. Amino acids: CSSSLTGVAGVEQYF. The chain links TRBV7-9 to TRBJ2-7; a weak D match, TRBD2 (5 bases). The CDR3 is made up of 15 amino acids. Germline loops: CDR1 SEHNR, CDR2 FQNEAQ (reference sequence).

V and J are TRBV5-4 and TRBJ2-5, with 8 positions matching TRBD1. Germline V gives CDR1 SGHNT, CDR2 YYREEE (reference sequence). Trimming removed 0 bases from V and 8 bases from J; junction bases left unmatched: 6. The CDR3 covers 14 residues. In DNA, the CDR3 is TGTGCCAGCAGCTTGGGTGCGACAGGGGAAACCCAGTACTTC. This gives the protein CASSLGATGETQYF.